These 21 T cell receptor beta chains originate from one sample sequenced in a study of T cell changes during pregnancy in multiple sclerosis. Sequencing used immunoSEQ multiplex PCR; TCRdb keeps in-frame clones, though not all of them. The table has tens of thousands of clones, 90% seen once. The sequences come from peripheral blood, collected in the first trimester of pregnancy. These receptors were obtained from a female donor in good health, enrolled as a control in a pregnancy study.

The rearrangement uses TRBV7-2 and TRBJ2-3, with TRBD2 matching 15 bases. The CDR3 length is 19 residues. Germline lookup yields CDR1 SGHTA and CDR2 FQGNSA. V lost 5 bases and J lost 3; bases outside the gene matches: 12. The CDR3 loop is CASSRFPAGTSGRTDTQYF. CDR3 nucleotide sequence: TGTGCCAGCAGCCGGTTCCCAGCCGGGACTAGCGGGAGGACAGATACGCAGTATTTT.

The chain joins TRBV11-2 to TRBJ2-5; TRBD1 matches at 7 bases. Germline V gene data show CDR1 as SGHAT and CDR2 as FQNNGV. The CDR3 sequence is 16 residues long. V was clipped by 1 base and J by 2 bases; unmatched bases: 7. This CDR3 is CASSLVVGGLQETQYF. CDR3 bases: TGTGCCAGCAGCTTAGTGGTAGGGGGCTTGCAAGAGACCCAGTACTTC. The full variable domain, its missing parts supplied by reference TRBV11-2 and TRBJ2-5, is EAGVAQSPRYKIIEKRQSVAFWCNPISGHATLYWYQQILGQGPKLLIQFQNNGVVDDSQLPKDRFSAERLKGVDSTLKIQPAKLEDSAVYLCASSLVVGGLQETQYFGPGTRLLVL.

V gene TRBV28 combines with J gene TRBJ2-7; D gene uncertain. Germline V gives CDR1 MDHEN, CDR2 SYDVKM. There are 14 residues in the CDR3. The V end was cut by 1 base, the J end by 2 bases, with 9 bases between. CDR3: CASSLSTPTYEQYF. CDR3 nucleotides: TGTGCCAGCAGTTTATCAACTCCTACCTACGAGCAGTACTTC. Combining the CDR3 with reference TRBV28 and TRBJ2-7 gives the whole variable domain DVKVTQSSRYLVKRTGEKVFLECVQDMDHENMFWYRQDPGLGLRLIYFSYDVKMKEKGDIPEGYSVSREKKERFSLILESASTNQTSMYLCASSLSTPTYEQYFGPGTRLTVT.

The V gene is TRBV19, the J gene TRBJ1-5; TRBD1 matches 7 bases. The CDR3 runs to 15 residues. Germline CDR1 reads LNHDA; CDR2 reads SQIVND (reference sequence). With V trimmed by 9 bases and J by 0 bases, 8 bases remained unmatched. The CDR3 DNA is TGTGCCAGCCTTAGACAGGGCGATAGCAATCAGCCCCAGCATTTT. This translates into CASLRQGDSNQPQHF.

The rearrangement joins TRBV6-1 to TRBJ2-5; 7 bases line up with TRBD2. The CDR3 totals 17 residues. Germline CDR1 is MNHNS and CDR2 is SASEGT. The junction had 14 bases not matched to a gene; V was cut back by 2 bases and J by 5 bases. The chain's CDR3 is CASSESAGPKTKETQYF. As DNA, the CDR3 is TGTGCCAGCAGTGAATCAGCGGGGCCGAAAACCAAGGAGACCCAGTACTTC.

This chain links TRBV23-1 with TRBJ2-1, with 15 bases that match TRBD2. TRBV23-1 is filed as an ORF, its function uncertain. CDR3 length: 19 amino acids. V lost 0 bases and J lost 0; bases outside the gene matches: 3. The CDR3 protein is CASSQSGTSGRPSYNEQFF. The CDR3 DNA is TGCGCCAGCAGTCAATCAGGGACTAGCGGGAGGCCCTCCTACAATGAGCAGTTCTTC.

The chain joins TRBV30 to TRBJ1-2, with D possibly TRBD1 on 6 matching bases. The CDR3 totals 12 residues. The V and J ends lost 1 base and 4 bases respectively, with 7 bases between them. Per the germline V gene, CDR1 is GTSNPN and CDR2 is SVGIG (reference sequence). This CDR3 is CAWSEQGYGYTF. DNA of the CDR3: TGTGCCTGGAGTGAACAGGGCTATGGCTACACCTTC.

The rearrangement uses TRBV7-9 and TRBJ2-1; D gene unclear. The CDR3 length is 16 residues. Trimming cost V 5 bases and J 0 bases, with 14 bases left between them. The V gene's germline CDR1 is SEHNR and CDR2 FQNEAQ (reference sequence). DNA of the CDR3: TGTGCCAGCAGCCTCCGCGGCGATAGCTCCTACAATGAGCAGTTCTTC. Encoded protein: CASSLRGDSSYNEQFF. Full variable domain (outside the CDR3, taken from reference TRBV7-9 and TRBJ2-1): DTGVSQNPRHKITKRGQNVTFRCDPISEHNRLYWYRQTLGQGPEFLTYFQNEAQLEKSRLLSDRFSAERPKGSFSTLEIQRTEQGDSAMYLCASSLRGDSSYNEQFFGPGTRLTVL.

This chain uses TRBV28 with TRBJ1-5; weak D call: TRBD1 (5 bases). The CDR3 is made up of 18 amino acids. CDR1 and CDR2 (germline): MDHEN, SYDVKM. V lost 4 bases and J lost 0, with 19 bases in between. The CDR3: CASSSLRVGGYSNQPQHF. DNA of the CDR3: TGTGCCAGCAGTTCCCTCAGGGTGGGCGGATATAGCAATCAGCCCCAGCATTTT.

CDR3 protein: CASSYPGDSSYEQYF. CDR3 nucleotide sequence: TGTGCCAGCAGTTACCCAGGGGATAGCTCCTACGAGCAGTACTTC. The V gene is TRBV6-6, the J gene TRBJ2-7, with a possible D match to TRBD1 (6 bases). Germline CDR1 is MNHNY and CDR2 is SVGAGI (reference sequence). Trimming stripped 2 bases from V and 0 bases from J, with 11 bases between. The CDR3 runs 15 residues.

The chain has TRBV27 and TRBJ2-1, with 7 bases that match TRBD2. Trimming removed 6 bases from V and 2 bases from J; junction bases left unmatched: 7. CDR1 is MNHEY and CDR2 is SMNVEV in the germline V gene (reference sequence). CDR3 size: 15 residues. The DNA of the CDR3 is TGTGCCAGCAGATCCACGGGGGGTCCCTACAATGAGCAGTTCTTC. As protein: CASRSTGGPYNEQFF.

V usage is TRBV6-4 and J usage is TRBJ2-3; 10 nucleotides align to TRBD1. CDR1 is MRHNA, CDR2 SNTAGT, per germline. CDR3 length equals 14 residues. The junction had 5 bases not matched to a gene; V was cut back by 6 bases and J by 5 bases. The CDR3 sequence: CASSRQGAGDTQYF. The CDR3 nucleotides are TGTGCCAGCAGCCGACAGGGGGCCGGAGATACGCAGTATTTT.

This clone was recorded only once. CDR3 residues: CASSFGGPLSTDTQYF. In DNA form, the CDR3 reads TGTGCCAGCAGTTTCGGGGGACCACTGAGCACAGATACGCAGTATTTT. The rearrangement links TRBV2 to TRBJ2-3; D is perhaps TRBD2 (6 bases). The CDR3 covers 16 residues. V lost 5 bases, J lost 0 bases, and 15 bases lay in between. Germline-derived CDR1 and CDR2 are SNHLY and FYNNEI.

The J gene is TRBJ2-5, the V gene TRBV11-1, with unresolved D. The CDR3 runs to 11 residues. Trimming took 6 bases from V and 5 from J, leaving 7 bases between them. Germline V gene data show CDR1 as SGHAT and CDR2 as FQDESV (reference sequence). In DNA, the CDR3 is TGTGCCAGCAGAGAGTGGGAGACCCAGTACTTC. This sequence encodes CASREWETQYF. Full variable domain (outside the CDR3, taken from reference TRBV11-1 and TRBJ2-5): EAEVAQSPRYKITEKSQAVAFWCDPISGHATLYWYRQILGQGPELLVQFQDESVVDDSQLPKDRFSAERLKGVDSTLKIQPAELGDSAMYLCASREWETQYFGPGTRLLVL.

The rearrangement joins TRBV23-1 to TRBJ2-6; 7 bases align to TRBD1. TRBV23-1 is identified as an open reading frame with a role that is uncertain. The CDR3 runs 15 residues. V trimming: 1 base; J trimming: 4 bases; junction bases outside the gene matches: 1. CDR3 sequence: CASSQWGQGANVLTF. The CDR3 nucleotides are TGCGCCAGCAGTCAATGGGGACAGGGGGCCAACGTCCTGACTTTC.

The chain couples TRBV6-5 to TRBJ2-1; the match to TRBD2 covers 11 bases. The CDR3 covers 16 residues. Germline CDR1 and CDR2: MNHEY and SVGAGI. The V gene end was trimmed by 2 bases and the J gene end by 0 bases; junction bases not matched to a gene: 0. The CDR3, as DNA: TGTGCCAGCAGTTACACTAGCGGGAGCTCCTACAATGAGCAGTTCTTC. Translated, it gives CASSYTSGSSYNEQFF.

This clone came up a few times. CDR3 sequence: CASSGQGVGGYTF. DNA for the CDR3: TGTGCCAGCAGTGGCCAGGGGGTAGGAGGCTACACCTTC. V is TRBV2 and J is TRBJ1-2; 7 nucleotides match TRBD1. Germline V gene lookup returns CDR1 SNHLY and CDR2 FYNNEI. The CDR3 sequence is 13 residues long. The V gene end was trimmed by 4 bases and the J gene end by 8 bases; junction bases not matched to a gene: 7. Using reference TRBV2 and TRBJ1-2 for the parts outside the CDR3, the full variable domain is EPEVTQTPSHQVTQMGQEVILRCVPISNHLYFYWYRQILGQKVEFLVSFYNNEISEKSEIFDDQFSVERPDGSNFTLKIRSTKLEDSAMYFCASSGQGVGGYTFGSGTRLTVV.

This clone was detected only once. This chain uses TRBV28 with TRBJ1-5, with D possibly TRBD1 on 5 matching bases. Between the trimmed V and J ends, which lost 6 bases and 7 bases, there was a span of 16 bases. The germline V gene encodes CDR1 MDHEN and CDR2 SYDVKM. This CDR3 has 14 residues. Here the CDR3 reads CASSITRVGQPQHF. The CDR3 DNA is TGTGCCAGCAGCATCACCAGGGTTGGCCAGCCCCAGCATTTT.

The gene calls are TRBV4-1 and TRBJ2-3, with D possibly being TRBD2 (6 bases). V was cut by 0 bases and J by 3 bases, with 10 bases left in between. Germline V gives CDR1 MGHRA, CDR2 YSYEKL. The CDR3 is 15 residues long. CDR3 in amino acids: CASSQEKAGTDTQYF. The CDR3 DNA follows: TGCGCCAGCAGCCAAGAAAAGGCGGGGACAGATACGCAGTATTTT.

The V and J genes are TRBV6-5 and TRBJ2-2; tentatively, D is TRBD1 (5 bases). The germline CDR1 and CDR2 sequences are MNHEY and SVGAGI. The CDR3 has 16 residues. V dropped 2 bases and J dropped 8 bases, with 18 bases sitting between them. The CDR3 is CASSYNTRQSPGELFF. DNA for the CDR3: TGTGCCAGCAGTTACAATACGCGACAGAGTCCAGGGGAGCTGTTTTTT.

This chain joins TRBV5-4 and TRBJ2-2; 11 positions match TRBD2. Per germline, CDR1 SGHNT and CDR2 YYREEE (reference sequence). After removal of 0 bases from V and 1 base from J, the junction contained 5 bases not matched to a gene. The CDR3 length is 18 residues. CDR3 amino acids: CASSLGSGRAQNTGELFF. CDR3 bases: TGTGCCAGCAGCTTGGGTAGCGGGAGGGCCCAGAACACCGGGGAGCTGTTTTTT.